The T cell receptor beta chain under discussion was sequenced for a study of post-analysis software for immune sequencing data. Libraries were made from TCR beta cDNA, and they carried unique molecular identifiers. T cells, about 0.85 to 11 million of them, yielded some 540,000 cDNA molecules. MiXCR was run by TCRdb on the PCR reads, yielding one entry per CDR3 protein. The sample consists of over 150,000 distinct CDR3 sequences, around 30% of them appearing once. Study-level results: Controls showed lower frequencies than patients for five TRBV segments, and TRBV5-6, TRBV5-1 and TRBV20-1 were among these.

This CDR3 spans 15 amino acids. The trim removed 0 bases at V and 3 bases at J, leaving 0 bases unmatched. From germline, CDR1 is LGHDT and CDR2 YNNKEL (reference sequence). A remark on this clonotype: No antigen is known for it.

Sequencing was performed on blood. The clonotype was recovered from a girl between 10 and 17 years old with multiple sclerosis. The genes are TRBV3-1 and TRBJ2-5; TRBD2 matches at 11 bases. For the CDR3, the DNA is TGTGCCAGCAGCCAAGAACTAGCGGGAGAAGAGACCCAGTACTTC. This encodes CASSQELAGEETQYF.